Given below is one T cell receptor (beta chain) in context. The data originate from a study of blood T cell repertoires in COVID-19. The assay was immunoSEQ multiplex PCR, and TCRdb's table has in-frame clones only and misses some. The sample holds some 170,000 clones, 87% seen once. The CDR3 totals 15 residues. V dropped 6 bases and J dropped 4 bases, with 18 bases sitting between them. Germline assignment: CDR1 SEHNR and CDR2 FQNEAQ (reference sequence). Sequencing was carried out using peripheral blood. This receptor was obtained from a woman in her fifties or sixties with acute or convalescent COVID-19. V and J are TRBV7-9 and TRBJ1-2; no clear D. The CDR3 sequence: CASSPPAAAGYGYTF. For the CDR3, the DNA is TGTGCCAGCAGTCCTCCGGCGGCCGCGGGCTATGGCTACACCTTC.